This TCR beta chain was identified in a study of blood T cell repertoires in COVID-19. About the research overall: The cDNA or gDNA used as material had been derived from T cells, B-cell-depleted T cells, or PBMCs.

Profiled with immunoSEQ multiplex PCR; TCRdb holds only in-frame clones, not every one. The sample holds over 65,000 clones; about 86% are singletons and the top ten take roughly an eighth. The V gene's germline CDR1 is SGDLS and CDR2 YYNGEE. The junction had 7 bases not matched to a gene; V was cut back by 0 bases and J by 5 bases. The CDR3 has 15 amino acids. This clone was recorded a few times. The sequence was collected from a human donor in a cohort sampled during active COVID-19. Sequencing was carried out using peripheral blood. The chain employs TRBV9 and TRBJ2-5; 7 bases match TRBD2. The CDR3 here is CASSVGEGMRETQYF. In DNA, the CDR3 is TGTGCCAGCAGCGTAGGGGAGGGTATGAGGGAGACCCAGTACTTC.